What follows are 8 T cell receptor beta chains derived from one specimen sequenced in a study of shared clonotypes between healthy human individuals. Sequenced by immunoSEQ multiplex PCR; TCRdb stores in-frame clones only, minus some. Of fewer than 600,000 clones in the sample, roughly 83% were seen once. The specimen sequenced was PBMCs. These receptors all stem from a woman in her 40s in good health. Some clones in this sample may be carry-over from other donors' samples.

This chain links TRBV19 with TRBJ2-7, with TRBD1 identical over 9 bases. Germline values: CDR1 LNHDA, CDR2 SQIVND (reference sequence). The CDR3 sequence is 13 residues long. V was clipped by 3 bases and J by 4 bases; unmatched bases: 1. The CDR3 bases are TGTGCCAGTAGTATCGGACAGGGGTACGAGCAGTACTTC. Translation: CASSIGQGYEQYF.

The chain combines TRBV9 with TRBJ2-2; TRBD2 might be the D (6 bases). With 0 bases removed from V and 5 bases from J, the gap between germline ends came to 11 bases. This CDR3 contains 15 residues. Per the germline V gene, CDR1 is SGDLS and CDR2 is YYNGEE. CDR3 region: CASSVDAAGTGELFF. The CDR3 coding sequence is TGTGCCAGCAGCGTAGACGCGGCGGGGACCGGGGAGCTGTTTTTT.

V is TRBV6-5 and J is TRBJ1-2; D remains unclear. Deletions cut 2 bases from V and 4 bases from J, with 11 bases between. CDR3 size: 14 residues. Germline V gives CDR1 MNHEY, CDR2 SVGAGI. The CDR3 DNA reads TGTGCCAGCAGTTACGGACGGACGATCTATGGCTACACCTTC. This sequence encodes CASSYGRTIYGYTF.

This clone was observed a few times. The chain recombines TRBV5-6 with TRBJ2-7; no definite D call. Trimming cost V 3 bases and J 7 bases, with 14 bases left between them. This CDR3 has 13 amino acids. Germline CDR1 and CDR2: SGHDT and YYEEEE. CDR3 residues: CASSYEQKREQYF. CDR3 coding DNA: TGTGCCAGCAGCTACGAGCAAAAGAGGGAGCAGTACTTC.

The chain links TRBV4-2 to TRBJ1-4; TRBD1 matches at 8 bases. The CDR3 consists of 15 residues. CDR1 LGHNA and CDR2 YNFKEQ come from the germline V gene. V was pared by 6 bases and J by 7 bases, with 10 bases of the junction left unmatched. Here the CDR3 reads CASRPTGVGGEKLFF. As DNA, the CDR3 is TGTGCCAGCAGACCGACAGGGGTGGGTGGTGAAAAACTGTTTTTT.

There are many counts of this clone. This rearrangement joins TRBV18 to TRBJ1-2; D may be TRBD1 (5 bases). V shed 6 bases and J shed 6 bases, with 11 bases lying between them. Germline values: CDR1 KGHSH, CDR2 LQKENI. CDR3 length: 12 residues. CDR3 residues: CASSRGRDGYTF. The CDR3 DNA is TGTGCCAGCTCGCGGGGCAGGGATGGCTACACCTTC.

This clone was found once. The J gene is TRBJ2-3, the V gene TRBV11-2; D unresolved. The germline V gene has CDR1 SGHAT and CDR2 FQNNGV. V was shortened by 2 bases and J by 5 bases, with 11 bases between the two germline ends. This CDR3 comprises 14 residues. Written as DNA, the CDR3 is TGTGCCAGCAGCTTACTTATATCGGGAGATACGCAGTATTTT. Translated: CASSLLISGDTQYF.

This sequence joins TRBV7-2 and TRBJ2-7, with a weak D call TRBD2 (6 bases). Germline V gives CDR1 SGHTA, CDR2 FQGNSA. The CDR3 spans 13 residues. Between the trimmed V and J ends, which lost 1 base and 4 bases, there was a span of 8 bases. This chain's CDR3 is CASSLVLAYEQYF. The CDR3 DNA follows: TGTGCCAGCAGCTTAGTCCTAGCGTACGAGCAGTACTTC.